A selection of T cell receptor beta chains follows, all from one sample in a study of T cell responses to AZD1222 COVID-19 vaccine. The data were produced by immunoSEQ multiplex PCR, yet TCRdb's version contains in-frame clones alone and is incomplete. The sample lists over 110,000 clones, just under 95% occurring once. The sample consisted of peripheral blood, taken after recovery from COVID-19. The receptors were sampled from an adult who had recovered from COVID-19. Both conserved end residues are part of each CDR3. A D gene is named only where the DNA matches it firmly. Size is stated for part of the rows, as once, few or many counts, or as a class when the clone is expanded.

abundance	v_gene	d_gene	j_gene	CDR3nt	CDR3aa
once	TRBV7-5	-	TRBJ1-2	TGTGCCTATCAACCTCCCCTACAGGGAAGCGGCTACACCTTC	CAYQPPLQGSGYTF
-	TRBV2	TRBD2	TRBJ2-1	TGTGCCAGCAGTGAATCAGCCCAGCGGGAGGACAATGAGCAGTTCTTC	CASSESAQREDNEQFF
once	TRBV21-1	-	TRBJ1-5	TGTGCCAGCAGCCCCCGAAGGGAAGGGAGCAATCAGCCCCAGCATTTT	CASSPRREGSNQPQHF
-	TRBV12-3/TRBV12-4	-	TRBJ2-7	TGTGCCAGCAGTTTATTGAGGGCTGGCGAGCAGTACTTC	CASSLLRAGEQYF
-	TRBV7-2	-	TRBJ2-7	TGTGCCAGCAGCCCCCGACTAGACGAGCAGTACTTC	CASSPRLDEQYF
many	TRBV28	TRBD1	TRBJ2-7	TGTGCCAGCAGCCTAACCCTTCCGGGACAGGGAGTGTACGAGCAGTACTTC	CASSLTLPGQGVYEQYF
-	TRBV19	-	TRBJ2-7	TGTGCCAGTAGTATAGGGGTGGAGTACGAGCAGTACTTC	CASSIGVEYEQYF
-	TRBV7-3	-	TRBJ2-2	TGTGCCAGCAGCTTAACTGACTCCACCACCGGGGAGCTGTTTTTT	CASSLTDSTTGELFF
-	TRBV24-1	-	TRBJ1-1	TGTGCCACCAGTGATGGAGGACAGTTTGAAGCTTTCTTT	CATSDGGQFEAFF
-	TRBV7-9	-	TRBJ1-6	TGTGCCAGCAGCTTCGGTGACCCAATACCCCTCCACTTT	CASSFGDPIPLHF
-	TRBV5-1	-	TRBJ2-1	TGCGCCAGCAGCGACAGGACAGCAACAAACAATGAGCAGTTCTTC	CASSDRTATNNEQFF
-	TRBV7-2	-	TRBJ1-2	TGTGCCAGCAGCTTATCGAAGGGGAGATTCTATGGCTACACCTTC	CASSLSKGRFYGYTF
once	TRBV18	-	TRBJ1-1	TGTGCCAGCTCACCTCCCGACCCTGGTGCAGTTCCAAGCACTGAAGCTTTCTTT	CASSPPDPGAVPSTEAFF
-	TRBV10-3	TRBD2	TRBJ2-1	TGTGCCATCAGTGAGCCGACTCTTAGAGCGGGAGGTGATGAGCAGTTCTTC	CAISEPTLRAGGDEQFF
-	TRBV5-1	TRBD1	TRBJ2-7	TGCGCCAGCACCAGGACAGGGGACTCCTACGAGCAGTACTTC	CASTRTGDSYEQYF
once	TRBV19	TRBD2	TRBJ2-7	TGTGCCAGTAGTATGCGGGAGGGCAACTACGAGCAGTACTTC	CASSMREGNYEQYF
-	TRBV28	TRBD1	TRBJ1-4	TGTGCCAGCAGCTTGGGGGGGCGACAGGGGTTGCGCACTAATGAAAAACTGTTTTTT	CASSLGGRQGLRTNEKLFF
-	TRBV4-1	-	TRBJ2-1	TGCGCCAGCAGCCAAGTTAGGCTAATCACCTACAATGAGCAGTTCTTC	CASSQVRLITYNEQFF
-	TRBV5-6	TRBD1	TRBJ1-5	TGTGCCAGCAGCTCAAGGGGGCGAGGCAATCAGCCCCAGCATTTT	CASSSRGRGNQPQHF
-	TRBV30	-	TRBJ2-5	TGTGCCTGGAGTTGGCAGCACCAAGAGACCCAGTACTTC	CAWSWQHQETQYF
-	TRBV5-4	TRBD2	TRBJ2-2	TGTGCCAGCAGCAAGACTAGCGACCACACCGGGGAGCTGTTTTTT	CASSKTSDHTGELFF
-	TRBV11-2	-	TRBJ1-1	TGTGCCAGCATCGGATATGGGACGGATAGCACTGAAGCTTTCTTT	CASIGYGTDSTEAFF
-	TRBV3-1/TRBV3-2	TRBD2	TRBJ2-1	TGTGCCAGCAGCCTGGGACTAGCGGACAATGAGCAGTTCTTC	CASSLGLADNEQFF
-	TRBV15	TRBD1	TRBJ1-1	TGTGCCACCAGCAGAGAGGGGGGACAGGGAGAGAACACTGAAGCTTTCTTT	CATSREGGQGENTEAFF
-	TRBV21-1	-	TRBJ2-7	TGTGCCAGCAGCACGGCGCTAGCGGGTGGGTTCTACGAGCAGTACTTC	CASSTALAGGFYEQYF
once	TRBV6-1	-	TRBJ1-2	TGTGCCAGCAGTGAATTTCTGGAATACACCTTC	CASSEFLEYTF
-	TRBV19	-	TRBJ2-7	TGTGCCAGTTCTTACCCGGGAGTGGGGTCCTACGAGCAGTACTTC	CASSYPGVGSYEQYF
-	TRBV9	-	TRBJ2-3	TGTGCCAGCAGCGTAGATGGATATAGCACAGATACGCAGTATTTT	CASSVDGYSTDTQYF